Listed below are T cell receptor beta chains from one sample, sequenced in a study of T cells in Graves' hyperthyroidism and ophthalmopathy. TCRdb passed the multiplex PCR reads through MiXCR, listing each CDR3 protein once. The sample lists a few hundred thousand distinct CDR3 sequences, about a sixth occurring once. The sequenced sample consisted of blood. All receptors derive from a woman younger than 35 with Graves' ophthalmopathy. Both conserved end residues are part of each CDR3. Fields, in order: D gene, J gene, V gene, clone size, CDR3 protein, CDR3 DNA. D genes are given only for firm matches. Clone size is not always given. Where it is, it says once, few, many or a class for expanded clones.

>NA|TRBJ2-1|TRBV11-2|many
CASSFAGKNEQFF
TGTGCCAGCAGCTTTGCAGGGAAGAATGAGCAGTTCTTC
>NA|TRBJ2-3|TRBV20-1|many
CSAREYKPDTQYF
TGCAGTGCTCGAGAGTACAAGCCAGATACGCAGTATTTT
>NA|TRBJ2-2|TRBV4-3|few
CASSQELTGELFF
TGCGCCAGCAGCCAAGAACTCACCGGGGAGCTGTTTTTT
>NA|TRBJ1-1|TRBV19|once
CASSRVGEAFF
TGTGCCAGTAGTCGAGTTGGGGAAGCTTTCTTT
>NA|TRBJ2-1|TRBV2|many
CASSEMGEQFF
TGTGCCAGCAGTGAAATGGGTGAGCAGTTCTTC
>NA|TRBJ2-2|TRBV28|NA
CASSLQGTTAFGELFF
TGTGCCAGCAGTCTTCAAGGGACCACTGCCTTCGGGGAGCTGTTTTTT
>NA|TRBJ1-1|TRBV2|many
CASRWGDTEAFF
TGTGCCAGCAGGTGGGGGGACACTGAAGCTTTCTTT
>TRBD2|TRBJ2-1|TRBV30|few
CAWGLALPYNEQFF
TGTGCCTGGGGACTAGCTCTTCCCTACAATGAGCAGTTCTTC
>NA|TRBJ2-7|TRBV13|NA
CASRRDYEQYF
TGTGCCAGCCGAAGGGACTACGAGCAGTACTTC
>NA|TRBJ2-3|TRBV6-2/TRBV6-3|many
CASSSLKAGMGTQYF
TGTGCCAGCAGCTCCCTCAAGGCGGGCATGGGTACGCAGTATTTT
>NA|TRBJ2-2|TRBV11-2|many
CASSLGAGELFF
TGTGCCAGCAGCTTGGGGGCCGGGGAGCTGTTTTTT
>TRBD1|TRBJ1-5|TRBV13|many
CASSFPGQGAGDNQPQHF
TGTGCCAGCAGCTTCCCGGGACAGGGGGCAGGGGACAATCAGCCCCAGCATTTT
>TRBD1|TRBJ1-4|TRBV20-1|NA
CSALGTGGAGEKLFF
TGCAGTGCTCTCGGGACAGGGGGCGCGGGCGAAAAACTGTTTTTT
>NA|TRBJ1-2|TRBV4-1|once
CASSWTAGYTF
TGCGCCAGCAGCTGGACAGCCGGCTACACCTTC
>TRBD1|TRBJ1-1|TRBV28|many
CASSNRGETEAFF
TGTGCCAGCAGTAACAGGGGGGAGACTGAAGCTTTCTTT
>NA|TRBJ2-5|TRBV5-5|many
CASSLAETASFQETQYF
TGTGCCAGCAGCTTGGCCGAGACGGCTAGTTTCCAAGAGACCCAGTACTTC
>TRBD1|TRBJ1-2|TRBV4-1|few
CASSQDRDRPNYGYTF
TGCGCCAGCAGCCAAGATAGGGACAGACCTAACTATGGCTACACCTTC
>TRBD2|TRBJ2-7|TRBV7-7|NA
CASSSSTSGFNEQYF
TGTGCTAGCAGCTCCTCGACTAGCGGATTTAACGAGCAGTACTTC
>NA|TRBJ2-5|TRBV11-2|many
CASSLVGFLQETQYF
TGTGCCAGCAGCTTAGTGGGGTTTCTTCAAGAGACCCAGTACTTC
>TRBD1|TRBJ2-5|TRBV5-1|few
CASSIGTGGQETQYF
TGCGCCAGCAGCATCGGGACAGGAGGCCAAGAGACCCAGTACTTC
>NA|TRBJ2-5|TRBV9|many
CASSLQGGETQYF
TGTGCCAGCAGCCTCCAAGGGGGAGAGACCCAGTACTTC
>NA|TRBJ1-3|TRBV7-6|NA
CASSPSVRISGNTVYF
TGTGCCAGCAGCCCCTCAGTGCGGATTTCTGGAAACACCGTATATTTT
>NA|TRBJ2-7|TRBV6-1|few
CASTSPRDYEQYF
TGTGCCAGCACGTCACCCCGGGACTACGAGCAGTACTTC
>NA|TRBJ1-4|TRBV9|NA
CASSAIQDGKLFF
TGTGCCAGCAGCGCGATCCAGGACGGAAAACTGTTTTTT
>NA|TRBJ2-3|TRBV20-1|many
CSARTLASTDTQYF
TGCAGTGCTAGGACACTAGCTAGCACAGATACGCAGTATTTT
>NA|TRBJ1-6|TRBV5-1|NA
CASSLEGGTTGFSPLHF
TGCGCCAGCAGCTTGGAGGGCGGGACAACGGGATTTTCACCCCTCCACTTT
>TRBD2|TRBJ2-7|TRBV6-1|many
CASGDSGGLVSYEQYF
TGTGCCAGCGGAGATAGCGGGGGCCTTGTCTCCTACGAGCAGTACTTC
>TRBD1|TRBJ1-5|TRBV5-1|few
CASSPSGTGGMQPQHF
TGCGCCAGCAGCCCTAGTGGGACAGGGGGTATGCAGCCCCAGCATTTT
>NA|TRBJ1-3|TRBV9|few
CASSVRDRVDSGNTIYF
TGTGCCAGCAGCGTAAGGGATCGCGTGGACTCTGGAAACACCATATATTTT
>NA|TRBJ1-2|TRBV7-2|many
CASSLDPGSGYTF
TGTGCCAGCAGCTTAGATCCGGGTAGCGGCTACACCTTC
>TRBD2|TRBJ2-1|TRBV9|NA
CASSVGGSGHNEQFF
TGTGCCAGCAGCGTAGGAGGTAGCGGGCACAATGAGCAGTTCTTC
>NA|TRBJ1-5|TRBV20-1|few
CSALEGGSGNQPQHF
TGCAGTGCCCTAGAAGGGGGGTCGGGCAATCAGCCCCAGCATTTT
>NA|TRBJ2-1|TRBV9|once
CASSGGISEQFF
TGTGCCAGCAGCGGGGGAATAAGTGAGCAGTTCTTC
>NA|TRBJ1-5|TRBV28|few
CASSLPLGGSNQPQHF
TGTGCCAGCAGTTTACCCCTGGGAGGAAGCAATCAGCCCCAGCATTTT
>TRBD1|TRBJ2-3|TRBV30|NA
CAWSLTGGDTQYF
TGTGCCTGGAGCCTGACAGGGGGAGATACGCAGTATTTT
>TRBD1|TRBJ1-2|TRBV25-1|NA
CASSESSRGNYGYTF
TGTGCCAGCAGTGAATCAAGCAGGGGGAACTATGGCTACACCTTC
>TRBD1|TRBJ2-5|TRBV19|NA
CASSGQGAQVQYF
TGTGCCAGTAGCGGGCAGGGGGCGCAGGTACAGTACTTC
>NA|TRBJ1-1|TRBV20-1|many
CSARAREGEAFF
TGCAGTGCTAGAGCCAGGGAAGGGGAAGCTTTCTTT
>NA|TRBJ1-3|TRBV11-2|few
CASSSRGDTIYF
TGTGCCAGCAGCTCCCGGGGCGACACCATATATTTT
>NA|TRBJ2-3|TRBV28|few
CASSFISEVKDTQYF
TGTGCCAGCAGTTTTATAAGCGAGGTGAAAGATACGCAGTATTTT
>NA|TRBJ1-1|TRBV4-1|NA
CASSQIGSGTEAFF
TGCGCCAGCAGCCAAATCGGGTCGGGCACTGAAGCTTTCTTT
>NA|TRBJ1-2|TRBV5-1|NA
CASSWRMEADYGYTF
TGCGCCAGCAGCTGGAGGATGGAAGCGGACTATGGCTACACCTTC
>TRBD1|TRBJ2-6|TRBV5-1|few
CASSDKPGQAPSGANVLTF
TGCGCCAGCAGCGACAAACCGGGACAGGCTCCCTCTGGGGCCAACGTCCTGACTTTC
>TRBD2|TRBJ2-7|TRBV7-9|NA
CASSALGRVHEQYF
TGTGCCAGCAGCGCCTTGGGGAGGGTCCACGAGCAGTACTTC
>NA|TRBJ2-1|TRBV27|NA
CASSPDERYNEQFF
TGTGCCAGCAGTCCCGACGAGAGGTACAATGAGCAGTTCTTC
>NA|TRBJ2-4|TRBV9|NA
CASSVAGNPKNIQYF
TGTGCCAGCAGCGTAGCCGGGAATCCCAAAAACATTCAGTACTTC
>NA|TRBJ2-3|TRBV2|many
CASSDTWGTDTQYF
TGTGCCAGCAGTGACACGTGGGGCACAGATACGCAGTATTTT
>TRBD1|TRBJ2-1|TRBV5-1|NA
CASSLLTGGSNEQFF
TGCGCCAGCAGCTTGCTTACAGGGGGCTCGAATGAGCAGTTCTTC
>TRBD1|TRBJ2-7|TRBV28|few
CASSPLSGGHSYEQYF
TGTGCCAGCAGTCCTCTCTCAGGGGGTCACTCCTACGAGCAGTACTTC
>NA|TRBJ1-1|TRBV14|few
CASSQDPGIMNTEAFF
TGTGCCAGCAGCCAAGATCCTGGTATTATGAACACTGAAGCTTTCTTT
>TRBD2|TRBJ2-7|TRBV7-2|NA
CASSPSGGDSYEQYF
TGTGCCAGCAGCCCCAGCGGGGGGGACTCCTACGAGCAGTACTTC
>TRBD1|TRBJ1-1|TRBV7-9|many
CASSLVGGAFNTEAFF
TGTGCCAGCAGCTTAGTAGGGGGCGCGTTTAACACTGAAGCTTTCTTT
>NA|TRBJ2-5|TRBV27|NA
CASSLWAGGAPETQYF
TGTGCCAGCAGTTTATGGGCAGGGGGGGCTCCAGAGACCCAGTACTTC
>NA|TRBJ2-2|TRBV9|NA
CASSVQGSDGELFF
TGTGCCAGCAGCGTACAGGGGTCGGACGGGGAGCTGTTTTTT
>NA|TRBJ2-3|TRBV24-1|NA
CATSDASTDTQYF
TGTGCCACCAGTGATGCTAGCACAGATACGCAGTATTTT
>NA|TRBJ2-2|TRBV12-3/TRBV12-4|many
CASSMGLTGELFF
TGTGCCAGCAGCATGGGCCTCACCGGGGAGCTGTTTTTT